This T cell receptor (beta chain) was found in a study of T cells in Graves' hyperthyroidism and ophthalmopathy (dated by TCRdb to 2018 to 2020). For the study in its entirety: Peripheral blood was collected at initial diagnosis, before any treatment. The paper describes TCR Vbeta CDR3 sequencing of around 140 peripheral blood samples, made up of roughly 40 ophthalmopathy patients, some 76 hyperthyroidism patients and about 17 progressor patients. In addition, the study compared T-cell repertoires in thyroid tissue and in blood from several Graves' hyperthyroidism patients. Whether ophthalmopathy could be predicted prospectively was tested in an independent validation cohort made up of about 20 hyperthyroidism patients plus 17 patients who later progressed to ophthalmopathy. A discovery cohort of fewer than 110 patients, about 40 with Graves' ophthalmopathy and approximately 57 with stable Graves' hyperthyroidism, was used to find distinguishing TCR V-J signatures. After sampling, hyperthyroidism patients received methimazole starting at 30 mg daily, and ophthalmopathy patients received high-dose intravenous methylprednisolone. The 95 to 100 discovery patients were randomly divided into training and test sets at a 7:3 ratio. The full study reports these points: In validation, progression to ophthalmopathy was predicted by the model with about 70% sensitivity and around 75% specificity, a median of 6.5 months before onset. Most expanded thyroid clonotypes (frequency above 0.001) were also detected in blood, a finding suggesting that blood repertoires may reflect thyroid immune responses. A 13 V-J signature model separated ophthalmopathy from stable hyperthyroidism, with roughly 88% sensitivity and roughly 81% specificity in cross-validation and 80%/75% in testing. No statistical method was used to fix the sample size in advance, and group allocation was not hidden from the investigators.

A remark on this clonotype: What antigen it recognizes has not been identified. Qualities for individual bases were not recorded, and no much larger clone is one base off.

Moderately to severely active disease, a Clinical Activity Score of at least 3, a NOSPECS grade of at least 4, and a duration under 3 months were present in ophthalmopathy patients. The study excluded patients with uncontrolled infections, other autoimmune diseases, pregnancy or lactation. Diagnoses relied on clinical symptoms, serum thyroxine and TRAb, thyroid ultrasound and orbital computed tomography. PBMCs were isolated from 10 ml of fresh peripheral blood by Ficoll-Paque density gradient centrifugation. Total RNA was extracted with Trizol reagent, and quality was checked on an Agilent 2100 Bioanalyzer. At the junction V is shortened by 0 bases and J by 0 bases; bases outside the gene matches: 5. The CDR3 runs 17 amino acids, cysteine and phenylalanine included. Of all the DNA, just the CDR3 is kept, 51 bases in frame from base 1. The germline V gene provides CDR1 LGHNA and CDR2 YSLEER. The TCR beta CDR3 regions were amplified from the RNA transcripts. A first-round RT-PCR of the TCR CDR3 used the HTBI primer set with the Qiagen OneStep RT-PCR kit. Libraries were constructed in a second round of multiplex PCR, after which size selection and purification were carried out. Libraries were sequenced paired-end with 100 bp reads on an Illumina HiSeq2000. From the authors' description of their analysis: Raw data were processed with SOAPnuke, discarding reads with adapters, uncalled bases, mean Phred below 15, or no exact constant-primer or identifier match. COPE v1.2.5 was used to merge the high-quality paired reads, and each unique nucleotide sequence was defined as a clonotype. MiTCR v1.1 was used to align the clonotypes against IMGT TRBV, TRBD and TRBJ reference segments. The analysis was restricted to V-J combinations with a frequency above 0.0001, which together covered over 99% of the repertoires. The TCS score was defined as F50 (clonal expansion) divided by E x V (chaos), with BLOSUM62-based TCRdist calculated between CDR3 peptides within each V-J. Welch's t-statistics and random forest reduced just over 500 V-J features to 10 to 15, which were used in a naive Bayes classifier (R e1071). Starting from the raw public reads, TCRdb applied fastp trimming at Q25, assembled clones with MiXCR and retained in-frame beta chains. Identical CDR3 protein sequences are pooled into one entry, listed with their most common genes and DNA. These V and J calls originate from TCRdb's pipeline instead of the authors' own analysis. The sample records 660,000 or so distinct CDR3 sequences, 20% of which are singletons. Clones ranked in the top ten supply 34% of the sample.

The sequenced sample consisted of blood. The chain couples TRBV4-3 to TRBJ1-5, with 7 middle bases fitting TRBD1. The receptor's source is a man aged 25-45 years with Graves' ophthalmopathy. The CDR3 has the sequence CASSQDSTGPSNQPQHF. The sequence in DNA is TGCGCCAGCAGCCAAGACTCGACAGGGCCTAGCAATCAGCCCCAGCATTTT.